Below are 27 T cell receptor beta chains sequenced from a single sample in a study of blood T cell repertoires in COVID-19. Here immunoSEQ multiplex PCR was the method, and the copy in TCRdb shows in-frame clones only, minus some. This table holds 100,000 to 150,000 clones, more than 70% found once. Sequencing was done on a sample of peripheral blood. The receptors were sampled from a human donor in a cohort sampled during active COVID-19.

This clone has a single count. The J gene is TRBJ2-2, the V gene TRBV18, with 8 bases matching TRBD2. The germline V gene has CDR1 KGHSH and CDR2 LQKENI. CDR3 length equals 16 residues. V shed 8 bases and J 1 base; nucleotides not matched to a gene: 9. The CDR3 region has the DNA TGTGCCAGCACAGGACTCCTAGCGGGGAACACCGGGGAGCTGTTTTTT. As protein: CASTGLLAGNTGELFF. The variable domain in full, with the rest retrieved from reference TRBV18 and TRBJ2-2, is NAGVMQNPRHLVRRRGQEARLRCSPMKGHSHVYWYRQLPEEGLKFMVYLQKENIIDESGMPKERFSAEFPKEGPSILRIQQVVRGDSAAYFCASTGLLAGNTGELFFGEGSRLTVL.

The chain links TRBV4-3 to TRBJ2-7; 8 bases match TRBD1. The CDR3 runs to 15 residues. V was clipped by 1 base and J by 4 bases; unmatched bases: 6. Germline loops: CDR1 LGHNA, CDR2 YSLEER. CDR3 sequence: CASSQAFGQGYEQYF. The CDR3 coding sequence is TGCGCCAGCAGCCAAGCATTCGGACAGGGATACGAGCAGTACTTC.

CDR3: CASSKSSSYNSPLHF. CDR3 nucleotide sequence: TGTGCCAGCAGTAAATCCAGCTCCTATAATTCACCCCTCCACTTT. This rearrangement joins TRBV25-1 to TRBJ1-6; D gene unclear. V gave up 5 bases and J gave up 0 bases, with 8 bases separating them. The CDR3 contains 15 residues. Germline V lookup: CDR1 MGHDK, CDR2 SYGVNS.

The CDR3 loop is CAISDPNTQYF. DNA of the CDR3: TGTGCCATCAGTGACCCTAATACGCAGTATTTT. V is TRBV10-3 and J is TRBJ2-3, with unresolved D. Germline V CDR1 and CDR2: ENHRY, SYGVKD. The V end lost 3 bases, the J end lost 7 bases, and 5 bases lay between the germline ends. The CDR3 runs 11 residues.

V usage is TRBV2 and J usage is TRBJ1-5; 8 bases fit TRBD1. The V and J ends lost 7 bases and 8 bases, in that order; junction bases with no gene match: 4. Germline V gene lookup returns CDR1 SNHLY and CDR2 FYNNEI. The CDR3 totals 12 residues. The CDR3 bases are TGTGCCAGCACCGGGACAGGAAAGCCCCAGCATTTT. The encoded protein is CASTGTGKPQHF.

The chain employs TRBV18 and TRBJ1-6; 10 nucleotides agree with TRBD1. This CDR3 is 16 amino acids long. Germline values: CDR1 KGHSH, CDR2 LQKENI. V lost 2 bases, J lost 5 bases, and 3 bases stayed unmatched. The DNA for the CDR3 is TGTGCCAGCTCACCAACCGGGACAGGGGATAATTCACCCCTCCACTTT. This encodes CASSPTGTGDNSPLHF.

The chain recombines TRBV30 with TRBJ1-5; TRBD1 might be the D (6 bases). Germline CDR1 reads GTSNPN; CDR2 reads SVGIG (reference sequence). CDR3 length: 14 amino acids. Trimming left V 0 bases short and J 4 bases short, with 10 bases between. CDR3 DNA sequence: TGTGCCTGGAGTGTAGGACAGTGGAATCAGCCCCAGCATTTT. It encodes CAWSVGQWNQPQHF.

This rearrangement joins TRBV5-1 to TRBJ2-2; 9 bases are shared with TRBD1. Unmatched junction bases numbered 6, after V lost 1 base and J lost 5 bases. This CDR3 spans 16 amino acids. Germline CDR1 is SGHRS and CDR2 is YFSETQ. The CDR3 DNA reads as TGCGCCAGCAGCTTGCCCGGACAGGGGAGGACCGGGGAGCTGTTTTTT. Amino acids: CASSLPGQGRTGELFF.

The chain uses TRBV24-1 and TRBJ2-1, with D possibly matching TRBD1 (6 bases). CDR1 and CDR2 from the germline V gene are KGHDR and SFDVKD. This CDR3 comprises 12 residues. V was shortened by 7 bases and J by 7 bases, with 10 bases between the two germline ends. The CDR3 DNA reads as TGTGCCACCAGCTCGGACAGAAATGAGCAGTTCTTC. This sequence encodes CATSSDRNEQFF.

The sample holds a few counts of this clone. The J gene is TRBJ1-5, the V gene TRBV2; TRBD1 matches 7 bases. Looked up from germline, CDR1 is SNHLY and CDR2 is FYNNEI. This CDR3 comprises 15 residues. V lost 6 bases to trimming and J lost 0 bases; unmatched junction nucleotides: 5. CDR3 in DNA: TGTGCCAGCAGGGGACAGTCAACTAGCAATCAGCCCCAGCATTTT. Amino acid sequence: CASRGQSTSNQPQHF.

The J gene is TRBJ2-7, the V gene TRBV11-2; D is unresolved. The CDR3 runs 14 residues. Germline V gene sequence: CDR1 SGHAT, CDR2 FQNNGV. V was clipped by 1 base and J by 0 bases, with 7 bases between them. CDR3 bases: TGTGCCAGCAGCTTAGCACAGTACTCCTACGAGCAGTACTTC. It yields the protein CASSLAQYSYEQYF.

The chain uses TRBV5-4 and TRBJ2-7; 7 bases fit TRBD1. This CDR3 comprises 14 residues. Trimming cost V 4 bases and J 2 bases; bases outside gene matches: 6. The germline gives CDR1 SGHNT, CDR2 YYREEE (reference sequence). The DNA of the CDR3 is TGTGCCAGCAGCCCGAGGACAGGAGCCTACGAGCAGTACTTC. Translation: CASSPRTGAYEQYF.

The V and J genes are TRBV27 and TRBJ1-5, with D uncertain. This CDR3 spans 17 amino acids. CDR1 is MNHEY and CDR2 is SMNVEV in the germline V gene (reference sequence). V was shortened by 5 bases and J by 0 bases, with 17 bases between the two germline ends. The CDR3 coding sequence is TGTGCCAGCAGTATACGGGGAGGGCCTTATAGCAATCAGCCCCAGCATTTT. Amino acids: CASSIRGGPYSNQPQHF.

V and J are TRBV11-2 and TRBJ2-7, with no clear D. Germline V gene data show CDR1 as SGHAT and CDR2 as FQNNGV. The germline V and J ends were trimmed by 8 bases and 4 bases, with 6 bases remaining between them. CDR3 length: 10 residues. This chain's CDR3 is CASGQYEQYF. The CDR3 DNA reads TGTGCCAGCGGCCAATACGAGCAGTACTTC.

This clone was detected a few times. The J gene is TRBJ2-7, the V gene TRBV5-6; weak D call: TRBD1 (6 bases). Per the germline V gene, CDR1 is SGHDT and CDR2 is YYEEEE. V was shortened by 4 bases and J by 2 bases, with 22 bases between the two germline ends. The CDR3 covers 17 residues. CDR3 DNA: TGTGCCAGCAGCCCCGGCTTAAGGACAGCCATAACCTACGAGCAGTACTTC. It codes for CASSPGLRTAITYEQYF.

V usage is TRBV30 and J usage is TRBJ1-3; D possibly corresponds to TRBD1 (6 bases). From germline, CDR1 is GTSNPN and CDR2 SVGIG (reference sequence). V was pared by 5 bases and J by 3 bases, with 23 bases between. The CDR3 runs to 17 residues. The CDR3 DNA follows: TGTGCCTGGGGGGGCCTGGCAGGTAGTGTGGATGGAAACACCATATATTTT. Its translation: CAWGGLAGSVDGNTIYF.

The V gene is TRBV14, the J gene TRBJ2-1, with TRBD2 identical over 9 bases. CDR3 size: 16 residues. Germline assignment: CDR1 SGHDN and CDR2 FVKESK. V shed 2 bases, J shed 6 bases, and the junction held 8 bases outside the gene matches. The CDR3 DNA follows: TGTGCCAGCAGCCAAAATCTAGGACTAGCGAGCAATGAGCAGTTCTTC. Encoded protein: CASSQNLGLASNEQFF.

The chain couples TRBV15 to TRBJ2-1; 8 nucleotides agree with TRBD2. The CDR3 contains 16 residues. V lost 4 bases, J lost 2 bases, and 7 bases stayed unmatched. In germline, CDR1 is LNHNV, CDR2 YYDKDF (reference sequence). The CDR3 region has the DNA TGTGCCACCAGCAAGGCGTCTAGCGGGCCCTACAATGAGCAGTTCTTC. The encoded protein is CATSKASSGPYNEQFF.

J is TRBJ1-1 and V is TRBV2; 7 positions agree with TRBD1. CDR1 SNHLY and CDR2 FYNNEI come from the germline V gene. Trimming cost V 6 bases and J 4 bases; bases outside gene matches: 2. The CDR3 spans 12 residues. The CDR3, as DNA: TGTGCCAGCAGACAGGGGAGCACTGAAGCTTTCTTT. Translating it yields CASRQGSTEAFF.

The chain has TRBV6-2 or TRBV6-3 and TRBJ2-7; TRBD2 might be the D (5 bases). Germline values: CDR1 MNHEY, CDR2 SVGEGT. The length of the CDR3 is 15 residues. Trimming cost V 0 bases and J 4 bases, with 13 bases left between them. CDR3: CASSYSIRGAYEQYF. The CDR3 nucleotides read TGTGCCAGCAGTTACTCGATCCGGGGTGCGTACGAGCAGTACTTC.

This chain links TRBV28 with TRBJ1-6, with 9 bases lining up with TRBD1. The CDR3 is 16 amino acids. Losses at the gene ends were 6 bases for V and 10 bases for J; bases not matched to a gene: 13. Per the germline V gene, CDR1 is MDHEN and CDR2 is SYDVKM. The CDR3 DNA reads as TGTGCCAGCAGAGGCCCCGGGACAGGGTATAGATCACCCCTCCACTTT. This encodes CASRGPGTGYRSPLHF. The full variable domain, rest sourced from reference TRBV28 and TRBJ1-6, is DVKVTQSSRYLVKRTGEKVFLECVQDMDHENMFWYRQDPGLGLRLIYFSYDVKMKEKGDIPEGYSVSREKKERFSLILESASTNQTSMYLCASRGPGTGYRSPLHFGNGTRLTVT.

The table lists this clone with a count of one. The rearrangement joins TRBV11-1 to TRBJ2-3, with 12 bases that match TRBD2. J was trimmed by 5 bases and V by 5 bases; bases with no gene match: 8. The CDR3 runs to 16 residues. Per germline, CDR1 SGHAT and CDR2 FQDESV (reference sequence). This CDR3 is CASSHERLAGVDTQYF. DNA of the CDR3: TGTGCCAGCAGCCACGAACGACTAGCGGGAGTAGATACGCAGTATTTT.

The chain has TRBV13 and TRBJ2-1; TRBD2 might be the D (7 bases). Germline CDR1 reads PRHDT; CDR2 reads FYEKMQ (reference sequence). Trimming cost V 1 base and J 7 bases, with 17 bases left between them. The CDR3 sequence is 16 residues long. DNA for the CDR3: TGTGCCAGCAGCTTAGTTCAGGGGAGGGGATGGAATGAGCAGTTCTTC. Translating it yields CASSLVQGRGWNEQFF. Variable domain in full (rest from reference TRBV13 and TRBJ2-1): AAGVIQSPRHLIKEKRETATLKCYPIPRHDTVYWYQQGPGQDPQFLISFYEKMQSDKGSIPDRFSAQQFSDYHSELNMSSLELGDSALYFCASSLVQGRGWNEQFFGPGTRLTVL.

This chain links TRBV9 with TRBJ2-3, with 9 nucleotides matching TRBD2. Germline trimming cut 3 bases from V and 4 bases from J; bases unmatched to any gene: 12. Germline CDR1 is SGDLS and CDR2 is YYNGEE. This CDR3 has 17 residues. The CDR3 bases are TGTGCCAGCAGCGCCGATGGGCGTAGCGGGAGCGCAGATACGCAGTATTTT. Protein: CASSADGRSGSADTQYF.

The chain employs TRBV10-3 and TRBJ2-5; the D is unclear. V was shortened by 3 bases and J by 5 bases, with 7 bases between the two germline ends. The CDR3 runs 12 residues. CDR1 is ENHRY, CDR2 SYGVKD, per germline. CDR3 in DNA: TGTGCCATCAGTGATAGTGCGGAGACCCAGTACTTC. Protein: CAISDSAETQYF.

This chain uses TRBV23-1 with TRBJ2-4, with a weak D call TRBD1 (5 bases). TRBV23-1 has ORF status, its function being uncertain. V was shortened by 3 bases and J by 0 bases, with 30 bases between the two germline ends. The CDR3 contains 22 residues. DNA of the CDR3: TGCGCCAGCAGTCAGACAACTTGGACATCCGACGGACGTTTCCTAGCCAAAAACATTCAGTACTTC. Its translation is CASSQTTWTSDGRFLAKNIQYF.

In DNA, the CDR3 is TGCGCCAGCAGCTTGGAACTTGCGGGAGTAAAGTTCTTC. Encoded protein: CASSLELAGVKFF. The V call is TRBV5-1, the J call TRBJ2-1; 7 bases line up with TRBD2. CDR1 SGHRS and CDR2 YFSETQ come from the germline V gene. V trimming: 0 bases; J trimming: 14 bases; junction bases outside the gene matches: 8. The CDR3 runs to 13 residues.